One and the same sample provided the 2 T cell receptor beta chains below, sequenced in a study of blood T cell repertoires in COVID-19. Produced via immunoSEQ multiplex PCR; TCRdb's table is partial and in-frame only. The sample lists under 200,000 clones; approximately 87% were seen once. What was sequenced was PBMCs or T cells enriched from blood (not recorded which). Receptor source: a woman aged 45-65 years who had recovered from COVID-19.

The chain joins TRBV18 to TRBJ2-1, with a possible D match to TRBD2 (6 bases). The germline V gene has CDR1 KGHSH and CDR2 LQKENI. The CDR3 sequence is 13 residues long. Between the trimmed V and J ends, which lost 5 bases and 9 bases, there was a span of 14 bases. CDR3 DNA: TGTGCCAGCTCATCGGGCCTAGCGTTTGAGCAGTTCTTC. Residues: CASSSGLAFEQFF. The whole variable domain, remainder taken from reference TRBV18 and TRBJ2-1, is NAGVMQNPRHLVRRRGQEARLRCSPMKGHSHVYWYRQLPEEGLKFMVYLQKENIIDESGMPKERFSAEFPKEGPSILRIQQVVRGDSAAYFCASSSGLAFEQFFGPGTRLTVL.

This clone was seen only a few times. The V gene is TRBV7-6, the J gene TRBJ1-3; no reliable D call. With 0 bases removed from V and 0 bases from J, the gap between germline ends came to 9 bases. Germline V gives CDR1 SGHVS, CDR2 FNYEAQ. CDR3 length equals 16 residues. The CDR3 DNA sequence: TGTGCCAGCAGCTTAGCGAACAGTAACTCTGGAAACACCATATATTTT. Protein: CASSLANSNSGNTIYF. The full variable domain, with the rest looked up from reference TRBV7-6 and TRBJ1-3, is GAGVSQSPRYKVTKRGQDVALRCDPISGHVSLYWYRQALGQGPEFLTYFNYEAQQDKSGLPNDRFSAERPEGSISTLTIQRTEQRDSAMYRCASSLANSNSGNTIYFGEGSWLTVV.